This T cell receptor beta chain was captured in a study of vaccination and CD4 T cells after COVID-19. The CDR3 is 15 residues long. Germline-derived CDR1 and CDR2 are SGHNT and YYREEE (reference sequence). V dropped 0 bases and J dropped 6; count of bases not matched to a gene: 3. Researchers used the Oncomine TCR Beta short-read assay to sequence DNA from cultured CD4+ T cells. TCRdb itself ran the PCR reads through MiXCR, one entry per CDR3 protein. This repertoire shows nearly 15,000 distinct CDR3 sequences, 53% found once; its top ten account for around 4.4%. Sample treatment: approximately 11-day PBMC culture with coronavirus spike peptide pools or control peptides (ViraFEST assay). ViraFEST stimulated the growth of antigen-specific T cells using peptide pools and subsequently profiled their TCRs by sequencing. Points on this clonotype: No antigen is known for it.

This sample comprised CD4+ T cells from blood, cultured in vitro, obtained before SARS-CoV-2 vaccination. The sequence came from a human donor who had recovered from COVID-19. The chain uses TRBV5-4 and TRBJ2-7; 13 nucleotides line up with TRBD2. CDR3 in amino acids: CASSLEGLAGVEQYF. The CDR3 DNA follows: TGTGCCAGCAGCTTGGAAGGACTAGCGGGAGTCGAGCAGTACTTC.